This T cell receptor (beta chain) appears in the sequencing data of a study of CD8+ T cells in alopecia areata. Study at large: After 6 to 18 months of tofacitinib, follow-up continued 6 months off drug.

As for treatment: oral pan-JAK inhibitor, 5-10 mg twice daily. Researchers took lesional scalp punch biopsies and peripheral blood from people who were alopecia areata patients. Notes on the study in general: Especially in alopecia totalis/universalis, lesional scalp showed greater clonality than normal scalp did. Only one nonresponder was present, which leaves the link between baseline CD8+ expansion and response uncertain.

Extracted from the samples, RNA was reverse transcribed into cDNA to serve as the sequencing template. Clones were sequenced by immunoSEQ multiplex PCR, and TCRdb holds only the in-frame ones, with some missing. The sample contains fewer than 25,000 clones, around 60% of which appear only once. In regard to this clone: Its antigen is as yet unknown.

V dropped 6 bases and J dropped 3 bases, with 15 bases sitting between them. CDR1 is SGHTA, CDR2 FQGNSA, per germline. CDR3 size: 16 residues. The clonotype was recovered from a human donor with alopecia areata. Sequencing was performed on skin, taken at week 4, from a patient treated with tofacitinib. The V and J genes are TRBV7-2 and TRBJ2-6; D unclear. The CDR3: CASRHQVVGGANVLTF. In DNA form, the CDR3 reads TGTGCCAGCAGGCACCAGGTCGTTGGTGGGGCCAACGTCCTGACTTTC.